These 11 T cell receptor beta chains came from one sample sequenced in a study of cytomegalovirus exposure and HLA in healthy donors. Primers included in the PCR were 60 Vbeta and 13 Jbeta primers. The protocol was immunoSEQ multiplex PCR, while the TCRdb copy is restricted to in-frame clones and leaves out a portion. The repertoire has under 90,000 clones, roughly 80% of them found once; the top ten carry 2% to 2.5%. Sequencing was performed on PBMCs. The receptors come from a man aged 35-49 years in good health and CMV-seronegative.

This clone has a single count. The V call is TRBV29-1, the J call TRBJ2-7; D perhaps matches TRBD2 (5 bases). This CDR3 is 13 amino acids long. The germline V gene encodes CDR1 SQVTM and CDR2 ANQGSEA. The ends were cut back, 6 bases at V and 7 bases at J, with 19 bases in the middle. The CDR3 coding sequence is TGCAGCGTGATCCCTCCGGGCCCGGGGGAGCAGTACTTC. Its protein is CSVIPPGPGEQYF.

The chain recombines TRBV25-1 with TRBJ1-5, with TRBD1 matching 11 bases. Germline V CDR1 and CDR2: MGHDK, SYGVNS. This CDR3 has 14 residues. Trimming took 6 bases from V and 6 from J; bases not matched to a gene: 4. This chain's CDR3 is CASSGTGGFQPQHF. CDR3 DNA sequence: TGTGCCAGCAGCGGGACAGGGGGTTTTCAGCCCCAGCATTTT.

The chain uses TRBV4-1 and TRBJ1-1; D unresolved. This CDR3 is 16 amino acids long. The V gene's germline CDR1 is MGHRA and CDR2 YSYEKL. V was pared by 1 base and J by 4 bases, with 16 bases between. The CDR3: CASSQGQGSVGTEAFF. The CDR3 nucleotides are TGCGCCAGCAGCCAAGGACAAGGTTCCGTGGGCACTGAAGCTTTCTTT.

The V and J genes are TRBV7-9 and TRBJ1-1; D is unresolved. Germline V gene sequence: CDR1 SEHNR, CDR2 FQNEAQ (reference sequence). Trimming removed 1 base at V and 6 bases at J, with 9 bases between. The CDR3 extends over 13 amino acids. Here the CDR3 reads CASSLGASAEAFF. In nucleotides, the CDR3 is TGTGCCAGCAGCTTAGGAGCCAGCGCTGAAGCTTTCTTT.

CDR3 sequence: CASSESQGPYEQYF. CDR3 coding DNA: TGCGCCAGCAGCGAGAGTCAGGGCCCCTACGAGCAGTACTTC. This chain connects TRBV5-1 to TRBJ2-7; possibly TRBD1 for D (5 bases). Germline V gene data show CDR1 as SGHRS and CDR2 as YFSETQ. V was clipped by 4 bases and J by 2 bases, with 13 bases between them. This CDR3 contains 14 residues.

The chain combines TRBV6-5 with TRBJ2-7; D gene ambiguous. The CDR3 is 15 residues long. Trimming took 4 bases from V and 3 from J, leaving 16 bases between them. Per the germline V gene, CDR1 is MNHEY and CDR2 is SVGAGI. CDR3 in amino acids: CASSSLGRLLYEQYF. CDR3 nucleotides: TGTGCCAGCAGTTCCCTAGGAAGGCTACTCTACGAGCAGTACTTC.

The genes are TRBV7-2 and TRBJ2-2; 13 bases line up with TRBD2. Losses at the gene ends were 6 bases for V and 6 bases for J; bases not matched to a gene: 4. This CDR3 has 15 residues. Germline CDR1 is SGHTA and CDR2 is FQGNSA. CDR3 sequence (DNA): TGTGCCAGCAGAGGGACTAGCGGGATAGCCGGGGAGCTGTTTTTT. Amino acids: CASRGTSGIAGELFF.

This sequence joins TRBV29-1 and TRBJ1-2, with TRBD1 identical over 8 bases. V was clipped by 7 bases and J by 9 bases; unmatched bases: 4. The CDR3 covers 10 residues. Germline V gene lookup returns CDR1 SQVTM and CDR2 ANQGSEA. The DNA of the CDR3 is TGCAGCGCGACAGGGGAGAGCTACACCTTC. As protein: CSATGESYTF.

The chain combines TRBV7-9 with TRBJ2-7; TRBD2 agrees at 10 bases. Germline V gene sequence: CDR1 SEHNR, CDR2 FQNEAQ (reference sequence). The CDR3 runs to 14 residues. Trimming removed 6 bases from V and 3 bases from J; junction bases left unmatched: 5. CDR3 residues: CASRRTSGYYEQYF. CDR3 coding DNA: TGTGCCAGCAGGCGGACTAGCGGATACTACGAGCAGTACTTC.

CDR3 sequence reads: CASTLTQSSYNEQFF. The DNA for the CDR3 is TGTGCCAGCACCCTGACTCAGAGCTCCTACAATGAGCAGTTCTTC. The chain has TRBV6-5 and TRBJ2-1; D unclear. Germline V gene sequence: CDR1 MNHEY, CDR2 SVGAGI. Deletions cut 7 bases from V and 0 bases from J, with 13 bases between. The CDR3 consists of 15 residues.

In its sample, this clone was seen a few times. V gene TRBV5-6 combines with J gene TRBJ2-5; the D gene is possibly TRBD1 (6 bases). Deletions cut 4 bases from V and 14 bases from J, with 21 bases between. The CDR3 contains 13 residues. Per the germline V gene, CDR1 is SGHDT and CDR2 is YYEEEE. The DNA of the CDR3 is TGTGCCAGCAGCCCGGGCAGGGGCCGAAACCCCTACTTC. Its translation: CASSPGRGRNPYF.